This TCR beta chain was captured in a study of cytomegalovirus exposure and HLA in healthy donors. PCR used 60 Vbeta primers and 13 Jbeta primers. Here immunoSEQ multiplex PCR was the method, and the copy in TCRdb shows in-frame clones only, minus some. The sample shows 130,000 to 150,000 clones, about 80% of them seen only once. V shed 6 bases and J shed 5 bases, with 23 bases lying between them. In germline, CDR1 is SNHLY, CDR2 FYNNEI. There are 17 residues in the CDR3. This clonotype was sampled from a man aged 25-45 years in good health and CMV-seronegative. The gene calls are TRBV2 and TRBJ1-5; a possible D gene is TRBD1 (5 bases). The specimen sequenced was PBMCs. The CDR3 spells CASSPQDRQYAYQPQHF. The CDR3 region has the DNA TGTGCCAGCAGCCCCCAAGACCGACAGTACGCTTATCAGCCCCAGCATTTT.